This is a list of T cell receptor beta chains from one sample in a study of radiotherapy plus CTLA-4 blockade in lung cancer. Assay: immunoSEQ multiplex PCR; the TCRdb copy retains only in-frame clones and omits some. Seen here are 85,000 to 90,000 clones, less than 80% observed once, and the top ten hold about 14%. Sequencing used peripheral blood, obtained from a patient treated with radiotherapy plus ipilimumab. Receptor source: a human donor with non-small cell lung cancer that progressed on radiotherapy plus ipilimumab. The CDR3 runs from the conserved cysteine through the conserved F or W. Fields, in order: J gene, V gene, CDR3 protein.

TRBJ2-1 TRBV11-3 CASSPRGSSYNEQFF
TRBJ2-2 TRBV27 CASSLDSTPGELFF
TRBJ2-7 TRBV5-4 CASSLGNEQYF
TRBJ2-3 TRBV5-6 CASSLDWTGVDTQYF
TRBJ2-3 TRBV10-3 CASSESLGGYTDTQYF
TRBJ2-7 TRBV27 CASSLRWTGRREQYF
TRBJ1-4 TRBV4-2 CASSQVGGTTNEKLFF
TRBJ1-2 TRBV7-2 CASSLVGDGNYGYTF
TRBJ1-2 TRBV10-3 CASSYYQANYGYTF
TRBJ2-3 TRBV6-5 CASSYWSDTQYF
TRBJ2-5 TRBV15 CATSRDRGLGETQYF
TRBJ1-1 TRBV5-4 CASRDGGVGTEAFF
TRBJ2-3 TRBV12-5 CASGPWDRRGSTDTQYF
TRBJ2-5 TRBV27 CASSFTSGGQETQYF
TRBJ1-5 TRBV19 CASSSSRDRGSQPQHF
TRBJ2-7 TRBV11-2 CASSLVGYYEQYF
TRBJ1-3 TRBV5-1 CASSLGASSGNTIYF
TRBJ2-7 TRBV29-1 CSVEARSSYEQYF
TRBJ2-5 TRBV10-2 CASSEVRGETQYF
TRBJ1-1 TRBV4-2 CASSQDPALTGMRTEAFF
TRBJ2-1 TRBV27 CASSSPPPNEQFF
TRBJ1-1 TRBV28 CASSVPEVNTEAFF
TRBJ2-3 TRBV7-8 CASSQESGRGADTQYF
TRBJ2-3 TRBV7-2 CASSRSGGALDTQYF
TRBJ1-2 TRBV5-4 CASSSRTGGYTF
TRBJ2-1 TRBV11-2 CASSGKLAGGYNEQFF
TRBJ1-6 TRBV2 CASSARGSSYNSPLHF
TRBJ2-7 TRBV7-2 CASSLEVGSSYEQYF